The 2 T cell receptor beta chains presented below share a single source sample, sequenced in a study of technical replicates of blood from several donors. Some clones are missing from TCRdb's copy, which holds only in-frame ones; the method was immunoSEQ multiplex PCR. The sample carries roughly 83,000 clones, approximately 92% recorded once. Sequenced: T cells isolated from PBMCs. Source of these receptors: a human donor in good health.

The chain joins TRBV7-9 to TRBJ2-3; 9 nucleotides line up with TRBD2. The length of the CDR3 is 19 residues. Trimming at V came to 5 bases and at J to 4 bases, leaving 19 bases not matched to a gene. CDR1 and CDR2 from the germline V gene are SEHNR and FQNEAQ (reference sequence). CDR3 nucleotide sequence: TGTGCCAGCAGCAAAGGGGGCCTAGCGGGGAGCCCCGGTGCAGATACGCAGTATTTT. It yields the protein CASSKGGLAGSPGADTQYF.

In DNA form, the CDR3 reads TGTGCCAGCAGCCAAGGACAGAGGGCCACGGCTTTCTTT. This gives the protein CASSQGQRATAFF. The gene calls are TRBV6-5 and TRBJ1-1; D perhaps matches TRBD1 (6 bases). V lost 6 bases and J lost 11, with 19 bases in between. CDR1 is MNHEY and CDR2 is SVGAGI in the germline V gene. The CDR3 is 13 amino acids.